This T cell receptor (beta chain) was observed in a study of cytomegalovirus exposure and HLA in healthy donors. Use of 60 Vbeta and 13 Jbeta primers characterized the PCR. The repertoire was sequenced with immunoSEQ multiplex PCR; TCRdb's copy has only in-frame clones and lacks some. The repertoire holds 200,000 or so clones, with approximately 79% as singletons. Germline V lookup: CDR1 MNHEY, CDR2 SMNVEV (reference sequence). The CDR3 has 14 amino acids. V dropped 3 bases and J dropped 2; count of bases not matched to a gene: 4. The TCR originated in a girl aged 2-10 years in good health and CMV-seronegative. V is TRBV27 and J is TRBJ2-7; 7 nucleotides line up with TRBD2. Sequenced sample: PBMCs. In nucleotides, the CDR3 is TGTGCCAGCAGTTTGGGACGGGGGGCCTACGAGCAGTACTTC. Translation: CASSLGRGAYEQYF.